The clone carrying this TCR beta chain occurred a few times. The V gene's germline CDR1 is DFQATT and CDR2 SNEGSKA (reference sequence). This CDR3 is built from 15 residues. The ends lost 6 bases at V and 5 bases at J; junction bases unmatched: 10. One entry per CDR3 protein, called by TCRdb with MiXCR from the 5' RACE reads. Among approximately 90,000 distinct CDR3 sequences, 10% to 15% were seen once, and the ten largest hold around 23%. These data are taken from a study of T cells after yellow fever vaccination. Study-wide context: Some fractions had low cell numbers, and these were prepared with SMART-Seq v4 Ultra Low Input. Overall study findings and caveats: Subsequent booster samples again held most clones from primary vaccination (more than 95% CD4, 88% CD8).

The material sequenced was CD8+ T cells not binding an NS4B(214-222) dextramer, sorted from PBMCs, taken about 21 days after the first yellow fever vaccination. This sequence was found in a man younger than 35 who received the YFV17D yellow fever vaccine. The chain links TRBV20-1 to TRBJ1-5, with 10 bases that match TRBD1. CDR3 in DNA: TGCAGTGCCCCACTCCGGGACAGGGGCTATCAGCCCCAGCATTTT. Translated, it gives CSAPLRDRGYQPQHF.